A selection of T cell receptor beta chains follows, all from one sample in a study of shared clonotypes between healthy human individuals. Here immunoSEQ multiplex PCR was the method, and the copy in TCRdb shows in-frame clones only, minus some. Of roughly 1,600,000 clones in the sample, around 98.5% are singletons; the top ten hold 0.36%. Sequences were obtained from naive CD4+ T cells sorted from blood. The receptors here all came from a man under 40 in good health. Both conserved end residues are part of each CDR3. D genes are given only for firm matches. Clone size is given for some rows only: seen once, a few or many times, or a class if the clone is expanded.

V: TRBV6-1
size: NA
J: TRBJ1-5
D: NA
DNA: TGTGCCAGCAGTTCCGATAAGGGGAGGAATCAGCCCCAGCATTTT
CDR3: CASSSDKGRNQPQHF

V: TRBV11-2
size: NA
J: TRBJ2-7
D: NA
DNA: TGTGCCAGCAGCTTAGTGACTCTCTACGAGCAGTACTTC
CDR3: CASSLVTLYEQYF

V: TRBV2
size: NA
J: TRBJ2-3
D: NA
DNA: TGTGCCAGCCGGAGACTTAGCGGAACTAGCACAGATACGCAGTATTTT
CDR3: CASRRLSGTSTDTQYF

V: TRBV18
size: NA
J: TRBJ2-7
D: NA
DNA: TGTGCCAGCTCACTTACACCCACCTACGAGCAGTACTTC
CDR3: CASSLTPTYEQYF

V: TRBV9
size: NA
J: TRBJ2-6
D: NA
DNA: TGTGCCAGCAGCGTGGTGTCTTCTGGGGCCAACGTCCTGACTTTC
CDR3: CASSVVSSGANVLTF

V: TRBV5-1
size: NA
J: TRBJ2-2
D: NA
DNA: TGCGCCAGCAGATTGACCCCAACACAGGGAATGACCGGGGAGCTGTTTTTT
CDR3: CASRLTPTQGMTGELFF

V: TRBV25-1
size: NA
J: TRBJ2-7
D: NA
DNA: TGTGCCAGCAGTGGGGGGCCCTACGAGCAGTACTTC
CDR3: CASSGGPYEQYF

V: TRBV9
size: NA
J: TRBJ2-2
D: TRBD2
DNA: TGTGCCAGCAGCGGACCGGGACTAGCGGGAGGCGGCGGGGAGCTGTTTTTT
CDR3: CASSGPGLAGGGGELFF

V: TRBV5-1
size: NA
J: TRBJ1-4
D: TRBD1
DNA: TGCGCCAGCAGCTCTGGACGGGGACAGTTTAATGAAAAACTGTTTTTT
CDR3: CASSSGRGQFNEKLFF

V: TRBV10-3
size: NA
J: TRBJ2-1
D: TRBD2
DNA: TGTGCCATCAGTGCCAGGAGCGGGACCTCCTACAATGAGCAGTTCTTC
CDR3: CAISARSGTSYNEQFF

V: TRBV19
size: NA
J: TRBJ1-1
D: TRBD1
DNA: TGTGCCAGTAGTCCCCGGACAGGGTTAACTGAAGCTTTCTTT
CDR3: CASSPRTGLTEAFF

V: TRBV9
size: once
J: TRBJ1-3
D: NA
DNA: TGTGCCAGCAGCGTAGTCCCGGATCAGAGCTCTGGAAACACCATATATTTT
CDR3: CASSVVPDQSSGNTIYF

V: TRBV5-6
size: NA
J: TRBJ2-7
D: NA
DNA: TGTGCCAGCAGCCCGCCGGGACCCAATTGGCGGGAGCAGTACTTC
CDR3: CASSPPGPNWREQYF

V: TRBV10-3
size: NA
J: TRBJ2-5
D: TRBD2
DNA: TGTGCCAACCGGAAGGGACTAGCGGGAGACGAGACCCAGTACTTC
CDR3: CANRKGLAGDETQYF

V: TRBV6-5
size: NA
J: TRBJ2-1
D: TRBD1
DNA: TGTGCCACCCGGACTGACAGGGGTACATACAATGAGCAGTTCTTC
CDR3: CATRTDRGTYNEQFF

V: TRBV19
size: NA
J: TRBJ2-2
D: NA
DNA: TGTGCCAGTAGATTAATCGCTATGGCGAACACCGGGGAGCTGTTTTTT
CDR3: CASRLIAMANTGELFF

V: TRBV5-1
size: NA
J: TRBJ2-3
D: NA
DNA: TGCGCCACCCGGGATTCTAGCACAGATACGCAGTATTTT
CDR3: CATRDSSTDTQYF

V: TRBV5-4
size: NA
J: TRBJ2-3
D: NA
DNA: TGTGCCAGCAGCCCTATCCCGGCAAGCACAGATACGCAGTATTTT
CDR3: CASSPIPASTDTQYF

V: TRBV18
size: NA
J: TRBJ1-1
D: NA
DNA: TGTGCCAGCTCACCAACAGGTGAAGCTTTCTTT
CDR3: CASSPTGEAFF

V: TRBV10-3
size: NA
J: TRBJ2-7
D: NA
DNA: TGTGCCATCAGAGGCCAGGCCTCCTCCTACGAGCAGTACTTC
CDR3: CAIRGQASSYEQYF

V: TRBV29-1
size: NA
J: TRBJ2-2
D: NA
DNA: TGCAGCGTTGGGGTCGCGAACACCGGGGAGCTGTTTTTT
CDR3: CSVGVANTGELFF

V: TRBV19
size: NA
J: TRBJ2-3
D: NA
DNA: TGTGCCAGTGGCGTACGGTCTAGCACAGATACGCAGTATTTT
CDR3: CASGVRSSTDTQYF

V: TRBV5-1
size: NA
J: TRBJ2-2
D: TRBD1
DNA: TGCGCCAGCAGCTTGGCCGGACAGGGGGCCGGCGGGGAGCTGTTTTTT
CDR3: CASSLAGQGAGGELFF

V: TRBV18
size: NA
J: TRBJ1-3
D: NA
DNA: TGTGCCAGCTCACCTACGACTTCCCCAGGGTCATGGGGAAACACCATATATTTT
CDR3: CASSPTTSPGSWGNTIYF

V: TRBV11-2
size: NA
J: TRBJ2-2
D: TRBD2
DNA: TGTGCCAGCAGCTTAAGACTAGCGGATCCACCGAACACCGGGGAGCTGTTTTTT
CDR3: CASSLRLADPPNTGELFF

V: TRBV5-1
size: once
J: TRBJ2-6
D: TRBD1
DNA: TGCGCCAGCAGTCTAACAGGGGCCGGGGCCAACGTCCTGACTTTC
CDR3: CASSLTGAGANVLTF

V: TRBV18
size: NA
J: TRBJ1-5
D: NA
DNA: TGTGCCAGCTCACCAATCTCGTCAGCAAGCAATCAGCCCCAGCATTTT
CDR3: CASSPISSASNQPQHF

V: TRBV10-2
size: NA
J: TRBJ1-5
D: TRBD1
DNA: TGCGCCAGCAGAGGGACAGGGTCCGACCAGCCCCAGCATTTT
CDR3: CASRGTGSDQPQHF

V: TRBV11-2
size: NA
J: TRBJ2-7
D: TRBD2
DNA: TGTGCCAGCAGCTTGGCACCCGGAATAGCGGGAAACCTCCTGCCGTTC
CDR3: CASSLAPGIAGNLLPF

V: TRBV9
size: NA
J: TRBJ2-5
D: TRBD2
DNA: TGTGCCAGCAGCGTAGCTGGCGTAGCGGGAGGGGGCCAAGAGACCCAGTACTTC
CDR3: CASSVAGVAGGGQETQYF

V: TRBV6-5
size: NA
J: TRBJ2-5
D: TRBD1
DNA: TGTGCCAGCAGCCGGGGACAGGTTTTAACAGAGACCCAGTACTTC
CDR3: CASSRGQVLTETQYF

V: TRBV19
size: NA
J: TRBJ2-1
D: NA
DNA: TGTGCCAGTAGTTCTCCACGTGAGGCTAAACGGGATGAGCAGTTCTTC
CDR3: CASSSPREAKRDEQFF

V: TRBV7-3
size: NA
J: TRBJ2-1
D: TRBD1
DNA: TGTGCCAGCAGCTTAATACAGGGACAGTGGGACAATGAGCAGTTCTTC
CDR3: CASSLIQGQWDNEQFF

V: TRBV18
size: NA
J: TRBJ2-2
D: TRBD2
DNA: TGTGCCAGCTCGCCTCGACTAGCGGGAGGAAGCGGGGAGCTGTTTTTT
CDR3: CASSPRLAGGSGELFF

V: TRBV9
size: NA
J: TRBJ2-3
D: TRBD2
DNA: TGTGCCAGCAGCCCTTTACTAGCGGGGATCACAGATACGCAGTATTTT
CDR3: CASSPLLAGITDTQYF

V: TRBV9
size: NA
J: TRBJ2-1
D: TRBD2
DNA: TGTGCCAGCAGCGCGGGACTAGCGGGAGGGAATGAGCAGTTCTTC
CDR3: CASSAGLAGGNEQFF

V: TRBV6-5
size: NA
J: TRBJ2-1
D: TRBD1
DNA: TGTGCCAGCAGTTACTTCGGGACAGGCTACAATGAGCAGTTCTTC
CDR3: CASSYFGTGYNEQFF

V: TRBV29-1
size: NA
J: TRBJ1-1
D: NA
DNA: TGCAGCGTTGCTGGCACTGAAGCTTTCTTT
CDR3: CSVAGTEAFF

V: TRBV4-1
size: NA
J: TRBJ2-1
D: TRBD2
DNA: TGCGCCAGCAGCCAACTACAAGGACTAGCGGGAGGACCTTACAATGAGCAGTTCTTC
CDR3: CASSQLQGLAGGPYNEQFF

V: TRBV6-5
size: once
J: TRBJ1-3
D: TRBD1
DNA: TGTGCCAGCAACGACAGGGACTCTGGAAACACCATATATTTT
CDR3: CASNDRDSGNTIYF

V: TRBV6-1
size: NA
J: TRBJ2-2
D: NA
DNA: TGTGCCAGCAGTGAGCTGTACACCGGGGAGCTGTTTTTT
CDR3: CASSELYTGELFF

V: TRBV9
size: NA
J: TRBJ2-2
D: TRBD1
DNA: TGTGCCAGCAGCGTCCGGGACAGGGAAGCCGGGGAGCTGTTTTTT
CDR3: CASSVRDREAGELFF

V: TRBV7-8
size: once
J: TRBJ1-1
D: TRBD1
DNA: TGTGCCAGCAGCTTAGGGACAGGCCTGCACACTGAAGCTTTCTTT
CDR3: CASSLGTGLHTEAFF

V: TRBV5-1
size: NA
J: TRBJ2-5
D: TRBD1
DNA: TGCGCCAGCAGTCCGACAGGGGGCGAGACCCAGTACTTC
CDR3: CASSPTGGETQYF

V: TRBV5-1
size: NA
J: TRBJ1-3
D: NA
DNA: TGCGCCAGCCTAAACACCATATATTTT
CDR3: CASLNTIYF

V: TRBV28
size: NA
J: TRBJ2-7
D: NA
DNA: TGTGCCAGCAGTTTAGGACGTCTCTACGAGCAGTACTTC
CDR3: CASSLGRLYEQYF

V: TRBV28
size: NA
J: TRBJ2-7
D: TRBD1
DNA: TGTGCCTCCAGGACAGGGAGTTACGAGCAGTACTTC
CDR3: CASRTGSYEQYF

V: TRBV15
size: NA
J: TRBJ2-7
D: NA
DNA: TGTGCCACCAGCCGTAATAGACAAGCCTACGAGCAGTACTTC
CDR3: CATSRNRQAYEQYF

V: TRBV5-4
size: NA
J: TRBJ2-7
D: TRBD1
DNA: TGTGCCAGCAGCCCCGACAGGGCTTCCTACGAGCAGTACTTC
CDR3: CASSPDRASYEQYF

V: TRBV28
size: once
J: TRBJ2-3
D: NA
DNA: TGTGCCAGCAGTTCGTCGGGAATAACCACAGATACGCAGTATTTT
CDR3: CASSSSGITTDTQYF